The 25 T cell receptor beta chains listed next were all sequenced from one sample in a study of a mutant IDH1 vaccine in newly diagnosed glioma. The antigens of these receptors remain unknown. Indicated time point: week 23, last vaccination. The study gave 300 ug of mutant IDH1 20-mer peptide per vaccine dose, with topical imiquimod. The method was immunoSEQ multiplex PCR; TCRdb's version includes in-frame clones alone and lacks a portion of them. This sample has roughly 70,000 clones, with approximately 87% found just once. Sequences were derived from PBMCs, sampled from a glioma patient whose treatment included an IDH1 peptide vaccine. The origin of the receptors is a man younger than 35 with glioma.

This clone was observed a handful of times. This chain uses TRBV18 with TRBJ1-3, with D hard to call. The V end lost 5 bases, the J end lost 0 bases, and 8 bases lay between the germline ends. The CDR3 loop spans 14 amino acids. Per germline, CDR1 KGHSH and CDR2 LQKENI. CDR3 nucleotides: TGTGCCAGCTCAAAATGGGACTCTGGAAACACCATATATTTT. It specifies CASSKWDSGNTIYF.

The chain recombines TRBV4-1 with TRBJ1-2, with a possible D match to TRBD1 (5 bases). Germline values: CDR1 MGHRA, CDR2 YSYEKL. Trimming removed 4 bases at V and 3 bases at J, with 12 bases between. The CDR3 sequence is 14 residues long. This CDR3 reads CASSPGSSYYGYTF. The DNA of the CDR3 is TGCGCCAGCAGCCCAGGGAGTAGCTACTATGGCTACACCTTC.

For the CDR3, the DNA is TGTGCCAGTAGTATAGCCCCCTCGAACACTGAAGCTTTCTTT. Translated: CASSIAPSNTEAFF. The chain employs TRBV19 and TRBJ1-1; D is uncertain. Germline V gene sequence: CDR1 LNHDA, CDR2 SQIVND (reference sequence). The length of the CDR3 is 14 residues. Trimming took 1 base from V and 1 from J, leaving 7 bases between them.

This clone has a single count. V gene TRBV7-8 combines with J gene TRBJ1-1; D is unclear. Between the trimmed V and J ends, which lost 5 bases and 0 bases, there was a span of 13 bases. Germline CDR1 reads SGHVS; CDR2 reads FQNEAQ. The CDR3 runs to 15 residues. CDR3 DNA: TGTGCCAGCAGCCCCTATGGGGAGCTGAACACTGAAGCTTTCTTT. Translated: CASSPYGELNTEAFF.

The V call is TRBV5-6, the J call TRBJ2-3; 9 bases align to TRBD1. There are 17 residues in the CDR3. CDR1 and CDR2 from the germline V gene are SGHDT and YYEEEE. The junction had 10 bases not matched to a gene; V was cut back by 0 bases and J by 5 bases. CDR3 sequence reads: CASSLVAGTGGRDTQYF. Here the CDR3 DNA reads TGTGCCAGCAGCTTGGTAGCTGGTACAGGGGGCCGAGATACGCAGTATTTT.

The rearrangement uses TRBV5-1 and TRBJ1-2, with 7 bases aligning to TRBD1. CDR3 size: 14 residues. Germline V CDR1 and CDR2: SGHRS, YFSETQ. Losses at the gene ends were 2 bases for V and 4 bases for J; bases not matched to a gene: 5. CDR3 nucleotide sequence: TGCGCCAGCAGCTTAGGGGACAGCGGCTATGGCTACACCTTC. Its protein product is CASSLGDSGYGYTF.

This clone was counted a few times. V is TRBV30 and J is TRBJ2-1, with a tentative D call TRBD2 (6 bases). The length of the CDR3 is 16 residues. Germline V CDR1 and CDR2: GTSNPN, SVGIG (reference sequence). V lost 0 bases, J lost 0 bases, and 12 bases lay in between. CDR3 DNA: TGTGCCTGGAGTGTAGGCCCCGGGGGCTCCTACAATGAGCAGTTCTTC. Translation: CAWSVGPGGSYNEQFF.

The genes are TRBV7-9 and TRBJ2-4; D possibly uses TRBD1 or TRBD2 (5 bases each). CDR3 length: 12 residues. The germline gives CDR1 SEHNR, CDR2 FQNEAQ (reference sequence). V lost 8 bases and J lost 4, with 9 bases in between. This CDR3 reads CASQGGKNIQYF. The DNA of the CDR3 is TGTGCCAGCCAGGGCGGGAAAAACATTCAGTACTTC. Together with reference TRBV7-9 and TRBJ2-4, the CDR3 gives the full variable domain: DTGVSQNPRHKITKRGQNVTFRCDPISEHNRLYWYRQTLGQGPEFLTYFQNEAQLEKSRLLSDRFSAERPKGSFSTLEIQRTEQGDSAMYLCASQGGKNIQYFGAGTRLSVL.

This clone has just one count. V is TRBV28 and J is TRBJ2-5; the D gene is possibly TRBD2 (5 bases). The V end was cut by 5 bases, the J end by 2 bases, with 12 bases between. The germline V gene encodes CDR1 MDHEN and CDR2 SYDVKM. CDR3 length: 14 amino acids. CDR3 sequence: CASSRPGLQETQYF. The DNA of the CDR3 is TGTGCCAGCAGTCGGCCAGGACTTCAAGAGACCCAGTACTTC.

The gene calls are TRBV6-5 and TRBJ2-4; D gene ambiguous. The CDR3 runs 16 residues. Per the germline V gene, CDR1 is MNHEY and CDR2 is SVGAGI. Trimming cost V 2 bases and J 6 bases, with 17 bases left between them. CDR3 sequence reads: CASSYRGRSLGNIQYF. For the CDR3, the DNA is TGTGCCAGCAGTTACCGAGGTAGATCCCTGGGAAACATTCAGTACTTC.

The chain uses TRBV7-8 and TRBJ1-1, with a weak D call TRBD1 (6 bases). This CDR3 has 16 amino acids. Germline V gives CDR1 SGHVS, CDR2 FQNEAQ. V was trimmed by 0 bases and J by 1 base, leaving 12 bases between them. The CDR3 spells CASSLAGGRKNTEAFF. Written as DNA, the CDR3 is TGTGCCAGCAGCTTAGCGGGGGGGCGGAAGAACACTGAAGCTTTCTTT.

The chain combines TRBV10-3 with TRBJ2-5, with 12 bases identical to TRBD2. CDR3 length: 20 amino acids. CDR1 and CDR2 from the germline V gene are ENHRY and SYGVKD. Trimming at V came to 8 bases and at J to 5 bases, leaving 24 bases not matched to a gene. CDR3 protein: CAIGGGASGGAWDLGETQYF. The DNA of the CDR3 is TGTGCCATCGGAGGGGGGGCTAGCGGGGGGGCCTGGGACCTCGGGGAGACCCAGTACTTC.

The V and J genes are TRBV25-1 and TRBJ2-5; D is undetermined. V lost 1 base and J 5 bases, leaving 8 bases between the germline ends. There are 13 residues in the CDR3. Germline V gives CDR1 MGHDK, CDR2 SYGVNS. The CDR3 bases are TGTGCCAGCAGTGAATTCGGCAGGGAGACCCAGTACTTC. Its protein is CASSEFGRETQYF.

This clone was seen a single time. This chain connects TRBV19 to TRBJ1-5; 7 nucleotides match TRBD1. V lost 7 bases, J lost 6 bases, and 9 bases stayed unmatched. This CDR3 comprises 14 residues. Germline CDR1 LNHDA, CDR2 SQIVND (reference sequence). The CDR3 nucleotides are TGTGCCAGTACCGGACAGGCCCAAGTTCAGCCCCAGCATTTT. It specifies CASTGQAQVQPQHF.

V and J are TRBV2 and TRBJ2-7, with TRBD2 as a possible D gene (6 bases). V was trimmed by 7 bases and J by 3 bases, leaving 16 bases between them. The CDR3 loop spans 14 amino acids. Per the germline V gene, CDR1 is SNHLY and CDR2 is FYNNEI. The DNA of the CDR3 is TGTGCCAGCACCACTGAGGGAGGAAACTACGAGCAGTACTTC. Its translation: CASTTEGGNYEQYF.

This clone was seen more than once but under ten times. The chain is built from TRBV30 and TRBJ1-5; D ambiguous. Germline V gives CDR1 GTSNPN, CDR2 SVGIG (reference sequence). The CDR3 runs to 11 residues. Trimming took off 2 bases at V and 11 bases at J, with 10 bases between the two ends. The CDR3 sequence: CAWSSTGAQHF. CDR3 DNA: TGTGCCTGGAGTTCGACCGGAGCCCAGCATTTT.

The V and J genes are TRBV6-1 and TRBJ1-2; the match to TRBD1 covers 7 bases. Germline CDR1 is MNHNS and CDR2 is SASEGT. The CDR3 has 14 amino acids. V was pared by 8 bases and J by 5 bases, with 11 bases of the junction left unmatched. The CDR3 DNA reads as TGTGCCAGCCTAATCCGGGACAGATCTTATGGCTACACCTTC. Translated, it gives CASLIRDRSYGYTF.

The V call is TRBV10-3, the J call TRBJ2-7; 8 positions agree with TRBD1. The CDR3 consists of 17 residues. The V segment lost 5 bases and the J segment 3 bases; nucleotides outside the gene matches: 15. Germline V gene sequence: CDR1 ENHRY, CDR2 SYGVKD. In DNA, the CDR3 is TGTGCCATCAGTTTTTCCGCTGGGGACAGGACTAACTACGAGCAGTACTTC. Protein product: CAISFSAGDRTNYEQYF.

The J gene is TRBJ2-7, the V gene TRBV10-3; D gene unclear. Germline V gives CDR1 ENHRY, CDR2 SYGVKD. The CDR3 is 11 residues long. V was pared by 3 bases and J by 5 bases, with 5 bases between. The CDR3 DNA follows: TGTGCCATCAGTGACTTGGACGAGCAGTACTTC. It yields the protein CAISDLDEQYF.

The chain recombines TRBV18 with TRBJ1-4; D is ambiguous. Germline-derived CDR1 and CDR2 are KGHSH and LQKENI. The CDR3 loop spans 13 amino acids. V dropped 3 bases and J dropped 13 bases, with 15 bases sitting between them. The CDR3: CASSPITGRGLFF. The CDR3 DNA is TGTGCCAGCTCACCCATTACCGGGAGAGGACTGTTTTTT.

The V and J genes are TRBV7-9 and TRBJ2-2; D is unclear. V gave up 1 base and J gave up 10 bases, with 10 bases separating them. CDR3 length: 13 residues. CDR1 SEHNR and CDR2 FQNEAQ come from the germline V gene (reference sequence). This CDR3 is CASSLVVWPELFF. CDR3 coding DNA: TGTGCCAGCAGCTTAGTTGTCTGGCCGGAGCTGTTTTTT.

This chain links TRBV9 with TRBJ2-2, with 11 bases identical to TRBD2. This CDR3 spans 18 amino acids. Unmatched junction bases numbered 13, after V lost 4 bases and J lost 5 bases. The germline CDR1 and CDR2 sequences are SGDLS and YYNGEE. The CDR3 spells CASSPRGAGTSGTGELFF. CDR3 DNA sequence: TGTGCCAGCAGCCCTCGCGGAGCCGGGACTAGCGGTACCGGGGAGCTGTTTTTT.

The rearrangement uses TRBV6-1 and TRBJ2-3; TRBD1 might be the D (6 bases). Trimming took off 5 bases at V and 4 bases at J, with 13 bases between the two ends. This CDR3 is built from 14 residues. Germline values: CDR1 MNHNS, CDR2 SASEGT. This chain's CDR3 is CASSPDRVSDTQYF. For the CDR3, the DNA is TGTGCCAGCAGTCCGGACAGAGTGTCAGATACGCAGTATTTT.

The chain employs TRBV4-3 and TRBJ2-1; TRBD1 matches 7 bases. CDR3 length: 17 amino acids. Germline trimming cut 0 bases from V and 4 bases from J; bases unmatched to any gene: 9. CDR1 LGHNA and CDR2 YSLEER come from the germline V gene. CDR3 DNA: TGCGCCAGCAGCCAAGATAGGACAGGTCTGATTTACAATGAGCAGTTCTTC. Amino acids: CASSQDRTGLIYNEQFF.

This clone was found a few times. This chain joins TRBV7-2 and TRBJ1-5; no firm D call. Germline V gives CDR1 SGHTA, CDR2 FQGNSA. The CDR3 loop spans 15 amino acids. Trimming stripped 1 base from V and 8 bases from J, with 15 bases between. The CDR3: CASSLEIYGLKPQHF. CDR3 DNA sequence: TGTGCCAGCAGCTTAGAGATCTACGGGCTAAAGCCCCAGCATTTT.